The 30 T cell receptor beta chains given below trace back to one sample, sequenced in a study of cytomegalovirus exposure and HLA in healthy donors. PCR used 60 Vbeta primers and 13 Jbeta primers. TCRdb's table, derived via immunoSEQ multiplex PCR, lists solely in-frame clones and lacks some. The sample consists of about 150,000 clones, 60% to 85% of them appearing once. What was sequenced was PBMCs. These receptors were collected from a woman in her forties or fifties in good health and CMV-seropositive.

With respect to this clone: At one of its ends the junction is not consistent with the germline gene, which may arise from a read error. CDR3 sequence: CTSIRGTLNEKLFF. The CDR3 region has the DNA TGTACCAGCATCCGCGGGACGCTTAATGAAAAACTGTTTTTT. This chain connects TRBV7-9 to TRBJ1-4; possibly TRBD1 for D (5 bases). Germline V lookup: CDR1 SEHNR, CDR2 FQNEAQ (reference sequence). The length of the CDR3 is 14 residues.

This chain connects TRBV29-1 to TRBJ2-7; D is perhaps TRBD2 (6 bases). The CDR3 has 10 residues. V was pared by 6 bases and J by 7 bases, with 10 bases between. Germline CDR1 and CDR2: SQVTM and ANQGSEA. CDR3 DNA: TGCAGCGTCGCTGGGAGGGAGCAGTACTTC. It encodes CSVAGREQYF.

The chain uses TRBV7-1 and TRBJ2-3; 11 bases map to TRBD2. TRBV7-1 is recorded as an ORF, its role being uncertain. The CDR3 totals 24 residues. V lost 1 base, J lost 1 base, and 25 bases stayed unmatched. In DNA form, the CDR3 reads TGTGCCAGCAGCTCAGGGGTCCCCAAAACTAGCGGGGGTAGATCTTTTCGGGGCACAGATACGCAGTATTTT. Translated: CASSSGVPKTSGGRSFRGTDTQYF.

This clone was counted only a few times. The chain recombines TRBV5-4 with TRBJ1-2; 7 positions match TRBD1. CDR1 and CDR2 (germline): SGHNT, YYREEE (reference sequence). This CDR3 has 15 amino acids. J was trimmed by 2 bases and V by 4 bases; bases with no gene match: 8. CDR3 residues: CASSPLGGGNYGYTF. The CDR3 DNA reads TGTGCCAGCAGCCCCCTAGGGGGCGGGAACTATGGCTACACCTTC.

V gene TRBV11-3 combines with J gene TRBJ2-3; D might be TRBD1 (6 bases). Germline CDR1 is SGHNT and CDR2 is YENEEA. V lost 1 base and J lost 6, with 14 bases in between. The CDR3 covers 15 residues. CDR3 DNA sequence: TGTGCCAGCAGCTTAGCCCCAGGGGTTCGGGATACGCAGTATTTT. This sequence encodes CASSLAPGVRDTQYF.

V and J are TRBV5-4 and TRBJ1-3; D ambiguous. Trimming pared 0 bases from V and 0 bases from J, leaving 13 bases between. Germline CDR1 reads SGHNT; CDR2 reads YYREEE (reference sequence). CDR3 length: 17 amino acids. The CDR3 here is CASSLGPPGSSGNTIYF. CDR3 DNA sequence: TGTGCCAGCAGCTTGGGGCCCCCAGGTAGCTCTGGAAACACCATATATTTT. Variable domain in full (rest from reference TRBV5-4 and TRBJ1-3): ETGVTQSPTHLIKTRGQQVTLRCSSQSGHNTVSWYQQALGQGPQFIFQYYREEENGRGNFPPRFSGLQFPNYSSELNVNALELDDSALYLCASSLGPPGSSGNTIYFGEGSWLTVV.

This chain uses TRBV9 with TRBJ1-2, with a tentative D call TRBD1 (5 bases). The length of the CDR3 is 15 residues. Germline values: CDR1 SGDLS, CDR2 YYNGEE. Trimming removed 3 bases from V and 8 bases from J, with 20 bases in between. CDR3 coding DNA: TGTGCCAGCAGCGCACTCACGGGGGGAGGGAGAGGCTACACCTTC. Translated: CASSALTGGGRGYTF. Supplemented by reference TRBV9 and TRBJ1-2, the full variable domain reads DSGVTQTPKHLITATGQRVTLRCSPRSGDLSVYWYQQSLDQGLQFLIQYYNGEERAKGNILERFSAQQFPDLHSELNLSSLELGDSALYFCASSALTGGGRGYTFGSGTRLTVV.

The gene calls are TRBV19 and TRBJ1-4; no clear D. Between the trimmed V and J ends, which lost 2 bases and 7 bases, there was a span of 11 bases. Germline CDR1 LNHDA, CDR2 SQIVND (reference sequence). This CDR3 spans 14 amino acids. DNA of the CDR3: TGTGCCAGTAGTATAAGCGGGTGGACTGAAAAACTGTTTTTT. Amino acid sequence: CASSISGWTEKLFF.

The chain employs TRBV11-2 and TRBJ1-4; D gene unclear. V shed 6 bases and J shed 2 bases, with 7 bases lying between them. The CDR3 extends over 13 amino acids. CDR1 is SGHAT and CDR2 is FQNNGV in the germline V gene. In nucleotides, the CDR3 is TGTGCCAGCAGTTGGGCGACTAATGAAAAACTGTTTTTT. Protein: CASSWATNEKLFF. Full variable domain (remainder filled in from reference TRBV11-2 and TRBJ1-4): EAGVAQSPRYKIIEKRQSVAFWCNPISGHATLYWYQQILGQGPKLLIQFQNNGVVDDSQLPKDRFSAERLKGVDSTLKIQPAKLEDSAVYLCASSWATNEKLFFGSGTQLSVL.

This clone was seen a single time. CDR3 nucleotides: TGTGCCATCAGTGAGGAGCTAGCGGGAGACGAGCAGTACTTC. This encodes CAISEELAGDEQYF. The V gene is TRBV10-3, the J gene TRBJ2-7, with TRBD2 matching 10 bases. Germline values: CDR1 ENHRY, CDR2 SYGVKD. V was clipped by 2 bases and J by 5 bases; unmatched bases: 3. The length of the CDR3 is 14 residues.

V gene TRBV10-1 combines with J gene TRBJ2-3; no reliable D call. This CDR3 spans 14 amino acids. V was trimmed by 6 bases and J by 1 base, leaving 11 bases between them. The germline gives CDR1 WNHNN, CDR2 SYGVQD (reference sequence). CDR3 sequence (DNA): TGCGCCAGCAGCTTCTCAACTGGCACAGATACGCAGTATTTT. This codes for CASSFSTGTDTQYF.

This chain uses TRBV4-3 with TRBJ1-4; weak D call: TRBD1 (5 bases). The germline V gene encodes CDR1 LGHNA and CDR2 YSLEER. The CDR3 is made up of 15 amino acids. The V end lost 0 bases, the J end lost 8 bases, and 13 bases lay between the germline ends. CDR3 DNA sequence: TGCGCCAGCAGCCAAGATTGGAGGGGAGGAGAAAAACTGTTTTTT. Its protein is CASSQDWRGGEKLFF.

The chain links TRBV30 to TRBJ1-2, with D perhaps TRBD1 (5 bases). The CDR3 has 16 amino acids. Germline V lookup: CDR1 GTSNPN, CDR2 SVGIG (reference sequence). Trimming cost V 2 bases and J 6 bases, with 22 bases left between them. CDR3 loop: CAWSHSWGIQTDGYTF. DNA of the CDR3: TGTGCCTGGAGTCATTCCTGGGGCATTCAAACTGATGGCTACACCTTC.

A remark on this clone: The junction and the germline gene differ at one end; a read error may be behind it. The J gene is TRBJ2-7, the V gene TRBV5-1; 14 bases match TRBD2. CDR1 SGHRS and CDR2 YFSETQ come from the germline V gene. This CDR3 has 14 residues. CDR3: CASRLGTSGGEQYF. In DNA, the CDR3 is TGCGCCAGCAGATTGGGGACTAGCGGGGGAGAGCAGTACTTC.

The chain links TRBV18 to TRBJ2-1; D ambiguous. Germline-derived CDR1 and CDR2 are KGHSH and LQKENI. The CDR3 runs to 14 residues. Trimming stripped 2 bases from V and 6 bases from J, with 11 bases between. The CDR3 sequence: CASSPVHTSNEQFF. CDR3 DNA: TGTGCCAGCTCACCAGTCCATACGAGCAATGAGCAGTTCTTC.

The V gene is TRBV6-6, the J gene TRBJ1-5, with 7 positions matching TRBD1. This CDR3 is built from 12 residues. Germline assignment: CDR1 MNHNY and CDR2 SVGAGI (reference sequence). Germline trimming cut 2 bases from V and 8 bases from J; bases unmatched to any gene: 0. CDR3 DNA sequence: TGTGCCAGCAGTTACCAGGGGGAGCCCCAGCATTTT. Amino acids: CASSYQGEPQHF.

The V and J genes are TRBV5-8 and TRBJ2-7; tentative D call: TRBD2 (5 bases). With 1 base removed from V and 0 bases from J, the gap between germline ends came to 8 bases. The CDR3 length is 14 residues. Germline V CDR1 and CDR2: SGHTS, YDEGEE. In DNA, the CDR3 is TGTGCCAGCAGCTTGAGAGGGATCTCCTACGAGCAGTACTTC. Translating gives CASSLRGISYEQYF.

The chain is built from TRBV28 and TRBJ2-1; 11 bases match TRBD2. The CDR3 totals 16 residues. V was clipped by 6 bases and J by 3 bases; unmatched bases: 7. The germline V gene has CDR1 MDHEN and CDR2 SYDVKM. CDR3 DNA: TGTGCCAGCAGCCTTGGGACTAGCGGACTCTACAATGAGCAGTTCTTC. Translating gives CASSLGTSGLYNEQFF.

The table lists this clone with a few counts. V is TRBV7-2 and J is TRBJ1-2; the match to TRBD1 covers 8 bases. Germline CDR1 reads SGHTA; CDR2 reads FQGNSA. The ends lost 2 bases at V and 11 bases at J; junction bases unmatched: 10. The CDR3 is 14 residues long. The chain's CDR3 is CASSLNQGAQGYTF. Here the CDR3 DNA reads TGTGCCAGCAGCTTAAACCAGGGGGCGCAGGGTTACACCTTC.

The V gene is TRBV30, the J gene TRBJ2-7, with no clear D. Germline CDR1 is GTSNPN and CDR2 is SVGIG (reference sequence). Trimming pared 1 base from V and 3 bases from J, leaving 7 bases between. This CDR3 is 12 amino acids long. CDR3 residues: CAWSDYVYEQYF. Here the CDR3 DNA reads TGTGCCTGGAGTGACTACGTCTACGAGCAGTACTTC.

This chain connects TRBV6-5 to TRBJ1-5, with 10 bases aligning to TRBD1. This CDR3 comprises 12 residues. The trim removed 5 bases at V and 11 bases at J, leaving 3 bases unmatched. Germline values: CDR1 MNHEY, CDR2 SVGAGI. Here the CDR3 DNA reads TGTGCCAGCAGTGAAGGGACAGGGGCCCAGCATTTT. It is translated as CASSEGTGAQHF.

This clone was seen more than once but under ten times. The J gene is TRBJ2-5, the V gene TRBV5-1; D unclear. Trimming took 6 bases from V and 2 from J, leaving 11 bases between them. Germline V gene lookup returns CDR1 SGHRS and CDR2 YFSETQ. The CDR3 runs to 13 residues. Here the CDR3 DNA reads TGCGCCAGCAACGATGGAGTACAAGAGACCCAGTACTTC. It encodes CASNDGVQETQYF. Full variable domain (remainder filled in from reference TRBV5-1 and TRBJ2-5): KAGVTQTPRYLIKTRGQQVTLSCSPISGHRSVSWYQQTPGQGLQFLFEYFSETQRNKGNFPGRFSGRQFSNSRSEMNVSTLELGDSALYLCASNDGVQETQYFGPGTRLLVL.

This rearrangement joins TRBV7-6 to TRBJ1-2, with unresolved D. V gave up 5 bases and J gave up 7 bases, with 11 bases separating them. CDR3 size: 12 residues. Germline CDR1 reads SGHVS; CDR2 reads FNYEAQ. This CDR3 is CASSPVASGYTF. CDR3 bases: TGTGCCAGCAGCCCCGTAGCGAGTGGCTACACCTTC. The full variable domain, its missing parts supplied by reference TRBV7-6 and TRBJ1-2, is GAGVSQSPRYKVTKRGQDVALRCDPISGHVSLYWYRQALGQGPEFLTYFNYEAQQDKSGLPNDRFSAERPEGSISTLTIQRTEQRDSAMYRCASSPVASGYTFGSGTRLTVV.

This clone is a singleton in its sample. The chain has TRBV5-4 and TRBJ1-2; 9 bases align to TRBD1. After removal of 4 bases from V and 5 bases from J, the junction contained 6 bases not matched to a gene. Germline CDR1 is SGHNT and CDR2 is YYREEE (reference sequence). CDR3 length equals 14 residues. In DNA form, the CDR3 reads TGTGCCAGCAGCCCGGGACAGGGAGTGTATGGCTACACCTTC. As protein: CASSPGQGVYGYTF. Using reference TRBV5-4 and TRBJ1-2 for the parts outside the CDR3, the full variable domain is ETGVTQSPTHLIKTRGQQVTLRCSSQSGHNTVSWYQQALGQGPQFIFQYYREEENGRGNFPPRFSGLQFPNYSSELNVNALELDDSALYLCASSPGQGVYGYTFGSGTRLTVV.

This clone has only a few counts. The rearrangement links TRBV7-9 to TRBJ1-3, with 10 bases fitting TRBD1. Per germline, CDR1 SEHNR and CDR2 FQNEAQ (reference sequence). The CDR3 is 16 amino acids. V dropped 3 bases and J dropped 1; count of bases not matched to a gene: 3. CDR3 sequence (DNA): TGTGCCAGCAGCTTCGGGACAGGGGCTTCTGGAAACACCATATATTTT. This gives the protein CASSFGTGASGNTIYF.

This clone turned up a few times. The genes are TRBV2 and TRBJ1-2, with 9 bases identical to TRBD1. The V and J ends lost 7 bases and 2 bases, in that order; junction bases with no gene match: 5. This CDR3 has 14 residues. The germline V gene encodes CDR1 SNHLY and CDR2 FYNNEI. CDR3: CASTTGTGNYGYTF. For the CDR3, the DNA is TGTGCCAGCACCACCGGGACAGGGAACTATGGCTACACCTTC.

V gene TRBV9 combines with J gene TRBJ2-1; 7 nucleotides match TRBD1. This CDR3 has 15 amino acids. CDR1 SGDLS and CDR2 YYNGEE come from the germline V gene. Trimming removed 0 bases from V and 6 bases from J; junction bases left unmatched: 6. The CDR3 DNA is TGTGCCAGCAGCGTAGGACAGGGCCCAGGCAATGAGCAGTTCTTC. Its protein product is CASSVGQGPGNEQFF.

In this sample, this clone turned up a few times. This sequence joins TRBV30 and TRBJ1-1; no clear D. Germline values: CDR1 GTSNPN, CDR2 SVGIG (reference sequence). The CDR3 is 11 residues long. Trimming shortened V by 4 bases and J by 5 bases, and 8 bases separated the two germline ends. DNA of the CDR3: TGTGCCTGGAAAGGCGGAACTGAAGCTTTCTTT. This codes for CAWKGGTEAFF.

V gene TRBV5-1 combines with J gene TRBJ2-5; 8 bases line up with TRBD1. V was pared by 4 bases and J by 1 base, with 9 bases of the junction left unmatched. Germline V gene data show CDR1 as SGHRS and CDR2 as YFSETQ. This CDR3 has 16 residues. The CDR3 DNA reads TGCGCCAGCAGCGAGGGAGACAGGGGAGGCCAAGAGACCCAGTACTTC. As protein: CASSEGDRGGQETQYF.

Here the CDR3 reads CASSLRGAYGYTF. The CDR3 DNA is TGTGCCAGCAGCCTCAGGGGAGCCTATGGCTACACCTTC. The gene calls are TRBV6-1 and TRBJ1-2, with a possible D match to TRBD1 (6 bases). This CDR3 is built from 13 residues. Between the trimmed V and J ends, which lost 6 bases and 4 bases, there was a span of 12 bases. CDR1 is MNHNS and CDR2 is SASEGT in the germline V gene.